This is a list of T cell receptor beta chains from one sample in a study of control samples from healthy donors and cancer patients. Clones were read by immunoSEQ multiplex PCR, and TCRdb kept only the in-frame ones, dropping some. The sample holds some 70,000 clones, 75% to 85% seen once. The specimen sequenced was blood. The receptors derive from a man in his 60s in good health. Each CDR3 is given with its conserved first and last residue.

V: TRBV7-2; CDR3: CASSLRAFGSDEQFF
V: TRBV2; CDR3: CASNSRGENEQFF
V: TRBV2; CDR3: CASSEWASGYNEQFF
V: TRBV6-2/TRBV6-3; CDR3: CASSYSISGRMNTEAFF
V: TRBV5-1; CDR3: CASSDSGPGDNEQFF
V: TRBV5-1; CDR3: CASSAQGNEQFF
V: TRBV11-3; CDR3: CASSPAGTGLGEQFF
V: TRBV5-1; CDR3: CASSFPDRGEQFF
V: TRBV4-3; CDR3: CASSQEGGPTSGGYNEQFF
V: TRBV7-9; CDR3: CASSHSLAFSSYNEQFF
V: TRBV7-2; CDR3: CASSLGPHEQFF
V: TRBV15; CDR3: CATSRASGSVNEQFF
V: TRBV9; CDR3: CASSVAGGSYNEQFF
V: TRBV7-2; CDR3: CASSRGPTEETQYF
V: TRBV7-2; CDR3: CASSFLKGGEQYF
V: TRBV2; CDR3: CASSTTGGVNQPQHF
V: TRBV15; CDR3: CATSRVRAGYSNQPQHF
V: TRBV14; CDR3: CASSPVRDLGSYNEQFF
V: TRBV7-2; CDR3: CASSLAGGVTEAFF
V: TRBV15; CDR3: CATSRANQPQHF
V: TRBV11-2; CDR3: CAARALGTGELFF
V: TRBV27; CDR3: CASSLAGTGVTEAFF
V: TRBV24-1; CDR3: CATSELATLGTGELFF
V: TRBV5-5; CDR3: CASSLDVGTRRPNEQFF
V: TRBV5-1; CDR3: CASSSVKGGSSGNTIYF
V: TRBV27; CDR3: CASRLRGLSTDTQYF
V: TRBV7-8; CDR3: CASSLDPRGEQYF
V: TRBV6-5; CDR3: CASSYRTGNHKFF
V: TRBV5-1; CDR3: CASSFDTYYNEQFF
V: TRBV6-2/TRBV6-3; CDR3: CASSRDRNQPQHF
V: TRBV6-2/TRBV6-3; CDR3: CASSYYLGTDQETQYF
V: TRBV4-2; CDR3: CASSQTGLNTEAFF
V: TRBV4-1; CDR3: CASSRSGLAGGNYNEQFF
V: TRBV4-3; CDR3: CASSARWREAYNEQFF
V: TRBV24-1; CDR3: CATRGAGGPQEQFF
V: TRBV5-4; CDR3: CASSREGGYEKLFF
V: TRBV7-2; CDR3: CASSLGGSRSDGYTF
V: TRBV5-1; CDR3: CATSNRGQDGELFF
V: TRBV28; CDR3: CASSPATLGLAGVKDEQYF
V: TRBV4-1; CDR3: CASSQVYGNTIYF
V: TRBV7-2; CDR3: CASSPGPATNEKLFF
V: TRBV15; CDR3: CATSRSPAGARETQYF
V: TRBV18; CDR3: CASSPSDEQYF
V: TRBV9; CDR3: CASSARQGPTTEAFF
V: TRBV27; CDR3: CASSFMGPWREGTGELFF
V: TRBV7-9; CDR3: CASSLALQGQNQPQHF
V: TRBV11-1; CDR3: CASSLSGLAGDEQYF
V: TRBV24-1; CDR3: CAISSSGSSYNEQFF
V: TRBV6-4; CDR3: CASSEGGSYNEQFF
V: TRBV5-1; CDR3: CASSSSGGSYNEQFF
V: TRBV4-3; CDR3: CASSQGLAGVETQYF
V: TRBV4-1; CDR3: CASSQDWDRGLTGGRNEQFF
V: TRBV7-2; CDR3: CASSLGFSPGELFF
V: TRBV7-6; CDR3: CASSSTRDEQFF
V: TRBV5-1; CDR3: CASSPGTRYEQYF